The clone carrying this T cell receptor beta chain was detected only a few times. The protocol was immunoSEQ multiplex PCR, while the TCRdb copy is restricted to in-frame clones and leaves out a portion. The sample includes 30,000 to 45,000 clones, over 60% of them seen just once. Trimming took off 6 bases at V and 5 bases at J, with 16 bases between the two ends. The CDR3 consists of 14 residues. Germline V gives CDR1 MDHEN, CDR2 SYDVKM. The data stem from a study of OX40 agonist ivuxolimab in advanced cancers. V usage is TRBV28 and J usage is TRBJ2-5, with D uncertain. This sample comprised CD4+ or CD8+ T cells sorted from blood, obtained in a trial of the OX40 agonist ivuxolimab. This clonotype was sampled from an adult with an advanced solid tumor such as melanoma, head and neck, liver or kidney cancer. The CDR3 bases are TGTGCCAGCAGCGACGAGCCGAGTCGGGAGACCCAGTACTTC. It codes for CASSDEPSRETQYF.